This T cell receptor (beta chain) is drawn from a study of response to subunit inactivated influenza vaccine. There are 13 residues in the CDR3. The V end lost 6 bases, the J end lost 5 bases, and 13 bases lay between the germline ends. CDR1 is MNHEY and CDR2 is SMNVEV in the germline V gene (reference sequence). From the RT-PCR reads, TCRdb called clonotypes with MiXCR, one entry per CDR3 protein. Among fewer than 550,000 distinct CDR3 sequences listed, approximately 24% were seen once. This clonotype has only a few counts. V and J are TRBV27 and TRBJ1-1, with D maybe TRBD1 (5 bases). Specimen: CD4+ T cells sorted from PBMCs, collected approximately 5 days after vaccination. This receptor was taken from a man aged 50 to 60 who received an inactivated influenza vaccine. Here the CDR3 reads CASSPSTGTEAFF. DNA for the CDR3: TGTGCCAGCAGCCCCTCCACAGGAACTGAAGCTTTCTTT.